The 10 T cell receptor beta chains below all came from one sample that was sequenced in a study of somatic mutations in cytotoxic T cells in rheumatoid arthritis. Some clones are missing from TCRdb's copy, which holds only in-frame ones; the method was immunoSEQ multiplex PCR. Of fewer than 15,000 clones listed, more than 65% are singletons. The sample consisted of CD8+ T cells sorted from blood. These TCRs come from an adult with rheumatoid arthritis.

This clone has only one observation. The CDR3 region is CASSPMTGGVYNEQFF. For the CDR3, the DNA is TGTGCCAGCAGCCCGATGACAGGGGGGGTTTACAATGAGCAGTTCTTC. The chain is built from TRBV5-6 and TRBJ2-1, with 9 positions matching TRBD1. Germline CDR1 SGHDT, CDR2 YYEEEE. J lost 4 bases, V lost 4 bases, and 9 bases had no gene match. The CDR3 totals 16 residues.

This chain joins TRBV14 and TRBJ1-6; D perhaps matches TRBD1 (5 bases). Germline V gene sequence: CDR1 SGHDN, CDR2 FVKESK. Between the trimmed V and J ends, which lost 0 bases and 0 bases, there was a span of 15 bases. CDR3 length: 19 residues. The CDR3 DNA reads as TGTGCCAGCAGCCAAGAACACGGGGCAGAAAGCTCCTATAATTCACCCCTCCACTTT. Translation gives CASSQEHGAESSYNSPLHF.

This chain uses TRBV30 with TRBJ2-5, with D perhaps matching TRBD2 (5 bases). Trimming stripped 0 bases from V and 4 bases from J, with 18 bases between. The germline V gene encodes CDR1 GTSNPN and CDR2 SVGIG (reference sequence). The CDR3 contains 16 residues. The CDR3 DNA follows: TGTGCCTGGAGTGTAGGGAGTGAGTGGGTATTAGAGACCCAGTACTTC. As protein: CAWSVGSEWVLETQYF.

The table lists this clone with a count of one. This chain links TRBV4-1 with TRBJ2-7; no clear D gene. This CDR3 region has 16 residues. Trimming took 0 bases from V and 7 from J, leaving 19 bases between them. Per the germline V gene, CDR1 is MGHRA and CDR2 is YSYEKL. CDR3 nucleotides: TGCGCCAGCAGCCAAGATGTCGCAGGCGCGATGGGGGAGCAGTACTTC. This sequence encodes CASSQDVAGAMGEQYF.

The chain couples TRBV5-4 to TRBJ2-5; D is perhaps TRBD2 (6 bases). The germline V gene has CDR1 SGHNT and CDR2 YYREEE (reference sequence). Trimming took off 3 bases at V and 4 bases at J, with 19 bases between the two ends. This CDR3 is 16 amino acids long. DNA for the CDR3: TGTGCCAGCAGCTGGGCCCCCGGGACGGAGGGAGAGACCCAGTACTTC. This gives the protein CASSWAPGTEGETQYF. Together with reference TRBV5-4 and TRBJ2-5, the CDR3 gives the full variable domain: ETGVTQSPTHLIKTRGQQVTLRCSSQSGHNTVSWYQQALGQGPQFIFQYYREEENGRGNFPPRFSGLQFPNYSSELNVNALELDDSALYLCASSWAPGTEGETQYFGPGTRLLVL.

By sample share, this clone is medium-sized (0.01 to 0.1%). DNA for the CDR3: TGTGCCAGCAGCTTCGACGGGACCTACGAGCAGTACTTC. Its translation: CASSFDGTYEQYF. This chain connects TRBV7-9 to TRBJ2-7; TRBD2 is a possible D gene (5 bases). The length of the CDR3 is 13 residues. From germline, CDR1 is SEHNR and CDR2 FQNEAQ (reference sequence). Trimming removed 3 bases from V and 2 bases from J, with 8 bases in between.

The gene calls are TRBV6-6 and TRBJ2-5; possible D gene TRBD1, 6 bases. The CDR3 runs 14 residues. V lost 4 bases and J lost 4, with 13 bases in between. The germline V gene has CDR1 MNHNY and CDR2 SVGAGI (reference sequence). The DNA of the CDR3 is TGTGCCAGCAGTTTAGGGACAACGCGAGAGACCCAGTACTTC. Amino acid sequence: CASSLGTTRETQYF.

This chain uses TRBV7-9 with TRBJ2-1, with 11 bases aligning to TRBD1. CDR3 length: 14 residues. Germline CDR1 SEHNR, CDR2 FQNEAQ (reference sequence). V lost 5 bases, J lost 7 bases, and 4 bases stayed unmatched. The CDR3 is CASSPDRGLNEQFF. In DNA form, the CDR3 reads TGTGCCAGCAGCCCGGACAGGGGGCTAAATGAGCAGTTCTTC.

The V gene is TRBV27, the J gene TRBJ1-5; 7 nucleotides line up with TRBD1. Trimming removed 6 bases from V and 1 base from J; junction bases left unmatched: 9. The CDR3 has 16 amino acids. Germline CDR1 reads MNHEY; CDR2 reads SMNVEV (reference sequence). The CDR3 nucleotides are TGTGCCAGCAGAGGTCAGGGGGGTAAGAGCAATCAGCCCCAGCATTTT. Protein sequence: CASRGQGGKSNQPQHF.

This clone has more than one count but fewer than ten. The V gene is TRBV7-9, the J gene TRBJ2-2; 11 positions match TRBD2. Per germline, CDR1 SEHNR and CDR2 FQNEAQ (reference sequence). This CDR3 spans 16 amino acids. Trimming at V came to 5 bases and at J to 2 bases, leaving 4 bases not matched to a gene. CDR3 sequence: CASSPTSGGNTGELFF. The CDR3 DNA sequence: TGTGCCAGCAGCCCTACTAGCGGGGGAAACACCGGGGAGCTGTTTTTT.